The 15 T cell receptor beta chains listed next were all sequenced from one sample in a study of long-term antiretroviral therapy in people with HIV. Version v3.0 of the immunoSEQ assay was performed at survey level. Repertoires were generated with immunoSEQ multiplex PCR, while TCRdb's copy carries only in-frame clones and drops some. Found here are 20,000 to 25,000 clones, 81% of them singletons; the top ten hold 9% to 15%. The sample in question was unsorted PBMCs, obtained 0.1 years before starting antiretroviral therapy. These receptors were obtained from a man aged 35 to 55 with HIV.

V usage is TRBV5-1 and J usage is TRBJ2-1, with 7 bases lining up with TRBD1. Germline V gene lookup returns CDR1 SGHRS and CDR2 YFSETQ. The CDR3 spans 17 residues. After removal of 3 bases from V and 8 bases from J, the junction contained 17 bases not matched to a gene. As DNA, the CDR3 is TGCGCCAGCAGCTCCGCCCCTGCCGGGACAGACGAGGATGAGCAGTTCTTC. Translating gives CASSSAPAGTDEDEQFF.

The genes are TRBV5-4 and TRBJ2-3, with D possibly matching TRBD2 (5 bases). The germline V gene encodes CDR1 SGHNT and CDR2 YYREEE (reference sequence). The V gene lost 4 bases and the J gene lost 1 base, with 10 bases spanning the gap. The CDR3 sequence is 14 residues long. DNA of the CDR3: TGTGCCAGCAGCCTCCCCGGGGGCACAGATACGCAGTATTTT. Protein sequence: CASSLPGGTDTQYF.

The chain uses TRBV18 and TRBJ1-3, with 8 bases identical to TRBD1. The CDR3 extends over 15 amino acids. Germline V gene lookup returns CDR1 KGHSH and CDR2 LQKENI. Trimming at V came to 3 bases and at J to 0 bases, leaving 1 base not matched to a gene. In DNA form, the CDR3 reads TGTGCCAGCTCACCCGACAGGGGCTCTGGAAACACCATATATTTT. This encodes CASSPDRGSGNTIYF.

The V call is TRBV7-9, the J call TRBJ2-7; 8 positions agree with TRBD1. The CDR3 has 15 amino acids. J lost 0 bases, V lost 2 bases, and 3 bases had no gene match. The germline CDR1 and CDR2 sequences are SEHNR and FQNEAQ (reference sequence). The CDR3 nucleotides read TGTGCCAGCAGCTTATGGACAGGGACCTCCTACGAGCAGTACTTC. This gives the protein CASSLWTGTSYEQYF.

V and J are TRBV15 and TRBJ2-1; 8 bases line up with TRBD2. Trimming at V came to 3 bases and at J to 9 bases, leaving 7 bases not matched to a gene. The CDR3 loop spans 14 amino acids. The germline V gene encodes CDR1 LNHNV and CDR2 YYDKDF (reference sequence). Here the CDR3 reads CATSSVGRAGEQFF. Here the CDR3 DNA reads TGTGCCACCAGCAGCGTCGGGAGGGCCGGTGAGCAGTTCTTC.

This chain connects TRBV2 to TRBJ2-5; 7 bases map to TRBD2. V shed 9 bases, J shed 4 bases, and the junction held 8 bases outside the gene matches. In germline, CDR1 is SNHLY, CDR2 FYNNEI. The CDR3 extends over 13 amino acids. Here the CDR3 DNA reads TGTGCCAGTACGCCAGGGAGGGGAGAGACCCAGTACTTC. It encodes CASTPGRGETQYF.

The rearrangement joins TRBV7-2 to TRBJ2-3, with TRBD2 as a possible D gene (5 bases). CDR1 is SGHTA, CDR2 FQGNSA, per germline. The CDR3 consists of 13 residues. V shed 4 bases and J shed 3 bases, with 8 bases lying between them. CDR3 loop: CASSSGVTDTQYF. The CDR3 DNA reads TGTGCCAGCAGCTCCGGGGTAACAGATACGCAGTATTTT. The whole variable domain, filled in from reference TRBV7-2 and TRBJ2-3, reads GAGVSQSPSNKVTEKGKDVELRCDPISGHTALYWYRQSLGQGLEFLIYFQGNSAPDKSGLPSDRFSAERTGGSVSTLTIQRTQQEDSAVYLCASSSGVTDTQYFGPGTRLTVL.

This chain uses TRBV7-2 with TRBJ1-5; 8 bases are a match to TRBD1. Germline CDR1 is SGHTA and CDR2 is FQGNSA. This CDR3 is built from 15 residues. Trimming at V came to 3 bases and at J to 6 bases, leaving 7 bases not matched to a gene. The CDR3 loop reads CASSFEDREFQPQHF. The CDR3 DNA reads as TGTGCCAGCAGCTTCGAGGACAGGGAGTTTCAGCCCCAGCATTTT.

This rearrangement joins TRBV9 to TRBJ2-3; TRBD2 matches 10 bases. This CDR3 contains 17 residues. Losses at the gene ends were 0 bases for V and 4 bases for J; bases not matched to a gene: 8. In germline, CDR1 is SGDLS, CDR2 YYNGEE. CDR3 sequence reads: CASSVATTLAGADTQYF. In nucleotides, the CDR3 is TGTGCCAGCAGCGTAGCTACGACGCTAGCGGGAGCAGATACGCAGTATTTT. The full variable domain, in which reference TRBV9 and TRBJ2-3 provide the parts outside the CDR3, is DSGVTQTPKHLITATGQRVTLRCSPRSGDLSVYWYQQSLDQGLQFLIQYYNGEERAKGNILERFSAQQFPDLHSELNLSSLELGDSALYFCASSVATTLAGADTQYFGPGTRLTVL.

The rearrangement joins TRBV2 to TRBJ2-1; 11 bases align to TRBD2. The J segment lost 9 bases and the V segment lost 11 bases, leaving 18 bases of the junction unmatched. Germline lookup yields CDR1 SNHLY and CDR2 FYNNEI. This CDR3 is built from 16 residues. As DNA, the CDR3 is TGTGCCGCCTCCGGACGGTTAGCGGGAGGGGTACCTGAGCAGTTCTTC. This translates into CAASGRLAGGVPEQFF.

This sequence joins TRBV6-6 and TRBJ1-2, with no clear D. The germline gives CDR1 MNHNY, CDR2 SVGAGI (reference sequence). The CDR3 covers 12 residues. V was pared by 4 bases and J by 8 bases, with 11 bases between. The DNA of the CDR3 is TGTGCCAGCAGTTCCGGAGGGTCCGGCTACACCTTC. It specifies CASSSGGSGYTF.

The chain recombines TRBV4-1 with TRBJ2-7; a weak D match, TRBD1 (6 bases). Trimming cost V 5 bases and J 7 bases, with 18 bases left between them. This CDR3 is built from 14 residues. The germline gives CDR1 MGHRA, CDR2 YSYEKL. The CDR3 DNA reads as TGCGCCAGCAGCAGCCGGGACACCACTCGGGAGCAGTACTTC. Its protein product is CASSSRDTTREQYF.

The J gene is TRBJ2-1, the V gene TRBV7-2, with 12 bases aligning to TRBD2. Germline trimming cut 5 bases from V and 8 bases from J; bases unmatched to any gene: 10. Germline values: CDR1 SGHTA, CDR2 FQGNSA. This CDR3 contains 16 residues. Written as DNA, the CDR3 is TGTGCCAGCAGCAAGCGACTAGCGGGAGATAACTATGAGCAGTTCTTC. Translation gives CASSKRLAGDNYEQFF.

The J gene is TRBJ2-1, the V gene TRBV27; D is unclear. Trimming pared 3 bases from V and 8 bases from J, leaving 8 bases between. This CDR3 has 12 residues. From germline, CDR1 is MNHEY and CDR2 SMNVEV (reference sequence). This CDR3 reads CASSFGRHEQFF. The CDR3, as DNA: TGTGCCAGCAGTTTTGGCCGGCATGAGCAGTTCTTC.

This sequence joins TRBV5-6 and TRBJ2-7, with 12 bases lining up with TRBD2. Germline V gene data show CDR1 as SGHDT and CDR2 as YYEEEE. J lost 2 bases, V lost 3 bases, and 3 bases had no gene match. CDR3 size: 15 residues. The CDR3 DNA follows: TGTGCCAGCAGCTCCCCTAGCGGGGGGGCCTACGAGCAGTACTTC. Its protein is CASSSPSGGAYEQYF.